This T cell receptor beta chain was found in a study of OX40 agonist ivuxolimab in advanced cancers. General study results and limits: Expanded clones belonging to CD8+ T cells outnumbered, on average, those of CD4+. Nonresponders, in some cases, also had low normalized T-cell clonal expansion.

The data were produced by immunoSEQ multiplex PCR, yet TCRdb's version contains in-frame clones alone and is incomplete. The data show roughly 12,000 clones, with roughly four fifths seen just once and 11% to 15% held by the top ten. Details on this clone: The target antigen is unknown.

Trimming cost V 4 bases and J 5 bases, with 18 bases left between them. The CDR3 contains 15 residues. Germline-derived CDR1 and CDR2 are MGHRA and YSYEKL. The sample was CD4+ or CD8+ T cells sorted from blood, taken in a trial of the OX40 agonist ivuxolimab. The chain uses TRBV4-1 and TRBJ2-7; D is possibly TRBD1 or TRBD2 (6 bases each). The sequence was obtained from an adult with an advanced solid tumor such as melanoma, head and neck, liver or kidney cancer. Here the CDR3 reads CASSLFKGGEDEQYF. As DNA, the CDR3 is TGCGCCAGCAGCCTCTTCAAGGGGGGAGAGGACGAGCAGTACTTC.